The rows below give T cell receptor beta chains drawn from one sample of a study of metastatic and nonmetastatic thyroid tumors. TCRdb reprocessed the PCR reads using MiXCR. Of about 32,000 clones listed, approximately 7.4% are singletons. The specimen was blood. The receptors stem from a female donor with papillary thyroid cancer or a benign thyroid nodule (not recorded which). Some clones in this sample may be carry-over from other donors' samples. The CDR3 runs from the conserved cysteine through the conserved F or W. D genes are given only for firm matches. The size entry is marked missing in some rows and otherwise reads once, few, many or a size class.

V,D,size,J,DNA,CDR3
TRBV3-1,NA,many,TRBJ1-6,TGTGCCAGCAGCCAAGGCAGGGGAGGCTCACCCCTCCACTTT,CASSQGRGGSPLHF
TRBV7-2,NA,many,TRBJ1-6,TGTGCCAGCAGCACAACTACGAATTCACCCCTCCACTTT,CASSTTTNSPLHF
TRBV5-1,TRBD2,many,TRBJ2-7,TGCGCCAGCAGCCCGGGACTAGCTCACGAGCAGTACTTC,CASSPGLAHEQYF
TRBV12-3/TRBV12-4,TRBD2,many,TRBJ2-1,TGTGCCAGCAGCCCCTCCGGCGGGGGGGACAATGAGCAGTTCTTC,CASSPSGGGDNEQFF
TRBV4-1,TRBD2,many,TRBJ2-3,TGCGCCAGCAGCCAGGGGGTAGCGGGAAGGCGCACAGATACGCAGTATTTT,CASSQGVAGRRTDTQYF
TRBV6-1,NA,many,TRBJ2-5,TGTGCCAGCAGTGCTACATTAGGGCAAGAGACCCAGTACTTC,CASSATLGQETQYF
TRBV7-8,NA,many,TRBJ1-5,TGTGCCAGCAGCTTAATACGGACAGCTAGCAATCAGCCCCAGCATTTT,CASSLIRTASNQPQHF
TRBV18,NA,many,TRBJ1-5,TGTGCCAGCTCACCACAGACAGATCAGCCCCAGCATTTT,CASSPQTDQPQHF
TRBV27,TRBD1,many,TRBJ1-5,TGTGCCAGCAGTAGGGGCGCGACAGGGAATCAGCCCCAGCATTTT,CASSRGATGNQPQHF
TRBV12-3/TRBV12-4,TRBD1,NA,TRBJ2-7,TGTGCCAGCCTCCGGGACAGGTCCTGTGAGCAGTACTTC,CASLRDRSCEQYF
TRBV2,TRBD2,NA,TRBJ2-5,TGTGCCAGCAGTGGTAGCGGGAGGTTCGGTGAGACCCAGTACTTC,CASSGSGRFGETQYF
TRBV20-1,NA,many,TRBJ1-2,TGCAGTGCTAGAGGGGATGGGGGTCAGACTACCCCCGGGGGCTACACCTTC,CSARGDGGQTTPGGYTF
TRBV6-5,TRBD2,many,TRBJ2-7,TGTGCCAGCAGTAGTAGGGCAGGGTCGGCGGGAGGGAGGGAAGAGCAGTACTTC,CASSSRAGSAGGREEQYF
TRBV20-1,NA,NA,TRBJ1-4,TGCAGTGCTAGAGTTTCGGATCCTAATGAAAAACTGTTTTTT,CSARVSDPNEKLFF
TRBV12-3/TRBV12-4,NA,NA,TRBJ2-7,TGTGCCAGCAGCAACACTCAGGGAGACTACGAGCAGTACTTC,CASSNTQGDYEQYF
TRBV12-3/TRBV12-4,TRBD2,many,TRBJ2-5,TGTGCCAGCAGTTTGGGCGGGAGAGCGGGGGGGCAGGAGACCCAGTACTTC,CASSLGGRAGGQETQYF
TRBV6-1,NA,many,TRBJ1-1,TGTGCCAGCATAACGACAGGGAACACTGAAGCTTTCTTT,CASITTGNTEAFF
TRBV6-2/TRBV6-3,NA,few,TRBJ2-7,TGTGCCAGCAGTTACACAAAGACTCCCGCCTACGAGCAGTACTTC,CASSYTKTPAYEQYF
TRBV6-1,TRBD2,many,TRBJ2-7,TGTGCCAGCAGTGTGACTAGCGGGGTCACCTACGAGCAGTACTTC,CASSVTSGVTYEQYF
TRBV13,TRBD1,NA,TRBJ2-5,TGTGCCAGCAGCCCTAGCCCCGGACAGGGAGAAGAGACCCAGTACTTC,CASSPSPGQGEETQYF
TRBV7-3,NA,many,TRBJ2-7,TGTGCCAGCAGCTTAACGTTGGGTCAGTTCTACGAGCAGTACTTC,CASSLTLGQFYEQYF
TRBV4-1,NA,many,TRBJ1-1,TGCGCCAGCAGCCAAGTTCTTCGTGTGGGCACCCGGGACACTGAAGCTTTCTTT,CASSQVLRVGTRDTEAFF
TRBV6-2/TRBV6-3,NA,few,TRBJ2-4,TGTGCCAGCAGTTACCCCTTGACTTTCGGTCCCCTTCAGTACTTC,CASSYPLTFGPLQYF
TRBV29-1,NA,many,TRBJ2-3,TGCAGCGTTCGAAAGCAGGGCCTTAACACAGATACGCAGTATTTT,CSVRKQGLNTDTQYF
TRBV6-2/TRBV6-3,NA,many,TRBJ2-5,TGTGCCAGCAGTTACGAGACAGGCGCTCCGGGGACCCAGTACTTC,CASSYETGAPGTQYF
TRBV30,NA,many,TRBJ2-7,TGTGCCTGGACTAAGGGGGCCTACGAGCAGTACTTC,CAWTKGAYEQYF
TRBV7-2,NA,many,TRBJ1-1,TGTGCCAGCAGCTACCAGAGTGGCGGCACTGAAGCTTTCTTT,CASSYQSGGTEAFF
TRBV5-6,NA,many,TRBJ2-1,TGTGCCAGCACCCTGTTGTCGGACAGCTACAATGAGCAGTTCTTC,CASTLLSDSYNEQFF
TRBV11-2,NA,many,TRBJ1-3,TGTGCCAGCAGCTTAGCTGGAAACACCATATATTTT,CASSLAGNTIYF
TRBV4-1,TRBD1,many,TRBJ2-7,TGCGCCAGCAGCCAAGAAGATCGGACAGGTTTGTACGAGCAGTACTTC,CASSQEDRTGLYEQYF
TRBV6-1,TRBD2,many,TRBJ2-3,TGTGCCAGCAGTGAGCTAGCGGGGGGGTTAGATACGCAGTATTTT,CASSELAGGLDTQYF
TRBV30,TRBD2,once,TRBJ2-7,TGTGCCTGGCACCCGGAGCGGAGTTGGGCTGGATTAGTAGCGGGGAACTACGAGCAGTACTTC,CAWHPERSWAGLVAGNYEQYF
TRBV10-2,NA,NA,TRBJ1-5,TGCGCCAGCAGGGAGGGGCAGGTTCGGCAGCCCCAGCATTTT,CASREGQVRQPQHF
TRBV25-1,NA,many,TRBJ1-1,TGTGCCAGCAGTGAATACGGGGGGCTGAACACTGAAGCTTTCTTT,CASSEYGGLNTEAFF
TRBV24-1,TRBD2,few,TRBJ2-3,TGTGCCTCGTCCCCCGGGCGGGGGGGCGGAGATACGCAGTATTTT,CASSPGRGGGDTQYF
TRBV14,NA,many,TRBJ2-3,TGTGCCAGCAGCCAAGATCCCGCGGGGACTAGCACAGATACGCAGTATTTT,CASSQDPAGTSTDTQYF